This TCR beta chain was documented in a study of human T cells and chemical hapten exposure. Study-level background: Patients, predominantly female, presented with alopecia areata, totalis or universalis. The study's findings and limits: Donors were affected by alopecia, so their immune reaction might vary from that of healthy individuals. With regard to DPC sensitization, TCRs above 1 in 1000 frequency did not change. Higher patch test scores went with higher counts of PT1 expanded TCRs.

This CDR3 has 13 amino acids. The germline V gene has CDR1 KGHSH and CDR2 LQKENI. The V gene lost 3 bases and the J gene lost 6 bases, with 12 bases spanning the gap. Comments on this clonotype: Its matching antigen is unknown.

What the library attached to individual cDNA molecules were unique molecular identifiers. TCRdb called the reads again in MiXCR, with one record for every CDR3 protein. The sample holds approximately 640 distinct CDR3 sequences, approximately 61% seen once. The treatment denotes: therapeutic diphenylcyclopropenone sensitization with weekly scalp DPC. V usage is TRBV18 and J usage is TRBJ2-7; no clear D. Sample: whole blood, taken before DPC sensitization or 2, 6, or about 24 weeks after (not recorded which). The TCR originated in an adult with alopecia areata. Some clones in this sample may be carry-over from other donors' samples. This table probably holds off-target reads from a library built for another chain. In nucleotides, the CDR3 is TGTGCCAGCTCACCCGATACCTTGCTCGAGCAGTACTTC. Protein sequence: CASSPDTLLEQYF.